This passage covers 7 T cell receptor beta chains from one sample sequenced in a study of T cells in Graves' hyperthyroidism and ophthalmopathy. The CDR3 regions of TCR beta were amplified from RNA transcripts. Using the HTBI primer set, a first-round RT-PCR was run on the TCR CDR3. TCRdb re-called the multiplex PCR reads through MiXCR, storing one row per CDR3 protein. The sample lists roughly 650,000 distinct CDR3 sequences; 16% were seen once. The sequencing sample was made of blood. These receptors originate from a woman in her 40s with Graves' ophthalmopathy.

With regard to this clonotype: With a much larger clone just one base away, this may be a read error. This chain uses TRBV18 with TRBJ1-1; D may be TRBD1 (6 bases). V was trimmed by 3 bases and J by 1 base, leaving 12 bases between them. The CDR3 consists of 15 residues. Germline CDR1 and CDR2: KGHSH and LQKENI. The CDR3 nucleotides read TGTGCCAGCTCACCCTACAGGGAGGCGAACACTGAAGCTTTCTTT. It translates to CASSPYREANTEAFF.

There are a few counts of this clonotype. The CDR3 reads CAISESKGSGGAYTQYF. The CDR3 DNA is TGTGCCATCAGTGAGTCGAAGGGTAGCGGGGGTGCCTATACGCAGTATTTT. The chain couples TRBV10-3 to TRBJ2-3; 9 bases fit TRBD2. Germline CDR1 and CDR2: ENHRY and SYGVKD. The trim removed 0 bases at V and 7 bases at J, leaving 11 bases unmatched. The CDR3 is 17 amino acids.

This clonotype was detected ten times or more. The gene calls are TRBV20-1 and TRBJ2-5; D is uncertain. The V end lost 0 bases, the J end lost 0 bases, and 8 bases lay between the germline ends. Germline V gene sequence: CDR1 DFQATT, CDR2 SNEGSKA (reference sequence). The CDR3 is 14 residues long. CDR3 nucleotide sequence: TGCAGTGCTAGAGATCCTCCAGACCAAGAGACCCAGTACTTC. This gives the protein CSARDPPDQETQYF.

This clonotype was seen a handful of times. The V and J genes are TRBV6-1 and TRBJ2-3; 8 bases agree with TRBD2. V shed 11 bases, J shed 4 bases, and the junction held 14 bases outside the gene matches. From germline, CDR1 is MNHNS and CDR2 SASEGT. There are 15 residues in the CDR3. The CDR3 DNA reads as TGTGCCGCCTGGGCGGGGTCAGCGGGGGCAGATACGCAGTATTTT. It yields the protein CAAWAGSAGADTQYF.

This clonotype has more than one count but fewer than ten. Just one base apart from a much larger clone, this may be a read error. The J gene is TRBJ2-1, the V gene TRBV11-3, with 7 positions matching TRBD1. Germline V gene sequence: CDR1 SGHNT, CDR2 YENEEA. V was clipped by 2 bases and J by 6 bases; unmatched bases: 4. This CDR3 contains 14 residues. The DNA for the CDR3 is TGTGCCAGCAGCTTACCCGACAGGGCCAATGAGCAGTTCTTC. It specifies CASSLPDRANEQFF.

This clonotype came up a few times. The chain has TRBV12-3 or TRBV12-4 and TRBJ1-1; 7 bases are a match to TRBD1. V gave up 7 bases and J gave up 0 bases; unmatched junction bases: 2. The CDR3 loop spans 13 amino acids. CDR3 DNA: TGTGCCAGCAAGACAGGGATGAACACTGAAGCTTTCTTT. This encodes CASKTGMNTEAFF.

At least ten counts were recorded for this clonotype. This rearrangement joins TRBV28 to TRBJ1-2; D possibly corresponds to TRBD1 (5 bases). Germline CDR1 is MDHEN and CDR2 is SYDVKM. The V gene lost 7 bases and the J gene lost 7 bases, with 22 bases spanning the gap. The CDR3 runs 15 residues. The CDR3 nucleotides are TGTGCCAGCACCGATCCCCGGGGGGTGGGGACTGGCTACACCTTC. It translates to CASTDPRGVGTGYTF.